This paragraph reports one T cell receptor (beta chain). Its target is not known. This table comes from immunoSEQ multiplex PCR, and its TCRdb copy is limited to in-frame clones, with some not included. The top ten hold 3% to 4.5% of the sample, which has 65,000 to 95,000 clones, under 85% seen once. CDR3 size: 15 residues. The V segment lost 6 bases and the J segment 6 bases; nucleotides outside the gene matches: 11. The germline V gene has CDR1 MNHEY and CDR2 SMNVEV (reference sequence). The data derive from a study of OX40 agonist ivuxolimab in advanced cancers. At the level of the study: An agonistic human IgG2 monoclonal antibody against OX40 (CD134) was given. Findings and caveats of the study: Partial responders at 0.1-3.0 mg/kg had among the lowest clonal expansion. Also showing low normalized T-cell clonal expansion were some of the nonresponders.

This clonotype originated in an adult with an advanced solid tumor such as melanoma, head and neck, liver or kidney cancer. J is TRBJ2-7 and V is TRBV27, with 10 positions matching TRBD2. The source material was CD4+ or CD8+ T cells sorted from blood, sampled in a trial of the OX40 agonist ivuxolimab. DNA for the CDR3: TGTGCCAGCAGCCCGATGCGACTAGCGGGTCGCGAGCAGTACTTC. Protein product: CASSPMRLAGREQYF.